The T cell receptor beta chain under discussion was sequenced for a study of blood T cell repertoires in COVID-19 (dated by TCRdb to the early 2020s). Context from the whole study: Samples covering the acute and convalescent phases of COVID-19 were provided by collaborators in the United States, Italy and Spain. Where available, HLA class I and class II types were taken from metadata supplied by the sample provider and were not determined by assay-based typing. Samples were obtained from the ongoing ImmuneRACE study (first 160 participants) and from 950 to 1,500 subjects provided by 6 global collaborators. The prospective study material was composed of cDNA or gDNA derived from T cells, B-cell-depleted T cells, or PBMCs. Deeply sampled blood TCRbeta repertoires from subjects exposed to, actively infected with, or recovered from COVID-19 were included in the dataset. Sample metadata almost always included a de-identified subject ID, COVID-19 status, age in years and sex. A freely available public database, intended as a resource for researchers studying the immune response to SARS-CoV-2, is where the repertoires were released.

The immunoSEQ Assay, a bias-controlled multiplex PCR, was used to amplify TCRbeta CDR3 regions from genomic DNA. In the original analysis: The number of nucleated cells in each sample was estimated by amplification of reference gene primers within the assay. Sequence reads were collapsed and filtered to measure the absolute abundance of every unique TCRbeta CDR3 rearrangement. For each sample, productive Simpson clonality was calculated as the square root of Simpson's diversity index across productive rearrangements. What TCRdb holds here is the immuneACCESS table cut down to in-frame rearrangements. Part of the clones is not present; checked against another copy, under half of the missing clones reflect an unresolved V gene, and the others are unexplained. V, J and clone size reflect that table, while D and trimming were determined from the DNA. This sample gives 70,000 or so clones in total; 90% of them show up just once. The ten largest clones represent 4.5% to 5.5% of the sample.

Each collaborating institution followed its own protocols to collect whole blood in K2EDTA tubes. For TCRbeta analysis, collaborators shipped samples as frozen whole blood, isolated PBMCs, or DNA extracted from either of those sample types. This clone was found a few times. Its target antigen remains unknown. Base qualities are not recorded, but no much larger clone differs from it by a single base. As encoded in the germline V gene, CDR1 is MDHEN while CDR2 is SYDVKM. Inclusive of the bounding cysteine and phenylalanine, the CDR3 is 15 residues long. Only CDR3 DNA remains: 45 bases, in frame from the first base. Deletion took 7 bases off V and 0 bases off J, with a span of 13 bases between the germline ends. Overall results and qualifications from the work: How much clinical and demographic metadata was included differed by source and by participant, and the metadata was provided uncurated.

This receptor chain uses TRBV28 and TRBJ1-5; TRBD1 is possibly the D segment (6 matching bases). Source material: peripheral blood. The TCR comes from a woman under 30 with acute or convalescent COVID-19. The sequence in DNA is TGTGCCAGCATCGGACAGACGTATAGCAATCAGCCCCAGCATTTT. This encodes CASIGQTYSNQPQHF.